Below, 23 T cell receptor beta chains from the same sample are listed, as sequenced in a study of shared clonotypes between healthy human individuals. Some clones are missing from TCRdb's copy, which holds only in-frame ones; the method was immunoSEQ multiplex PCR. The table lists around 1,100,000 clones, roughly 80% of them singletons. The specimen sequenced was memory CD4+ T cells from PBMCs. Subset specified: CD45RA-negative fraction. The source is a man aged 18 to 30 in good health. Some clones in this sample may be carry-over from other donors' samples.

The chain joins TRBV6-1 to TRBJ1-2, with D possibly TRBD1 on 5 matching bases. Germline assignment: CDR1 MNHNS and CDR2 SASEGT. V was cut by 7 bases and J by 4 bases, with 19 bases left in between. The length of the CDR3 is 15 residues. Here the CDR3 DNA reads TGTGCCAGCACTGACGTTGGGGCCCAGATCTATGGCTACACCTTC. Amino acids: CASTDVGAQIYGYTF.

Comments on this clone: The same CDR3 can be traced to other DNA sequences in this sample. The gene calls are TRBV2 and TRBJ1-2, with D unresolved. Germline V gene data show CDR1 as SNHLY and CDR2 as FYNNEI. The CDR3 totals 15 residues. V was pared by 1 base and J by 4 bases, with 13 bases between. Written as DNA, the CDR3 is TGTGCCAGCAGTGAAGAAACGGGTGGTAGCTATGGCTACACCTTC. Translation: CASSEETGGSYGYTF.

The chain carries TRBV27 and TRBJ2-7; D is possibly TRBD2 (7 bases). Germline assignment: CDR1 MNHEY and CDR2 SMNVEV (reference sequence). V lost 3 bases to trimming and J lost 0 bases, with 18 bases between them. This CDR3 comprises 17 residues. CDR3 coding DNA: TGTGCCAGCAGTTTTGGTCATAGGGGGGGAAACTCCTACGAGCAGTACTTC. This codes for CASSFGHRGGNSYEQYF.

This clone was observed once. The chain carries TRBV23-1 and TRBJ2-1; D possibly uses TRBD1 or TRBD2 (5 bases each). TRBV23-1 carries the ORF label, with uncertain function. CDR3 length equals 17 residues. Trimming pared 3 bases from V and 0 bases from J, leaving 15 bases between. For the CDR3, the DNA is TGCGCCAGCAGTCATACACGGGGACGTAGCTCCTACAATGAGCAGTTCTTC. Protein: CASSHTRGRSSYNEQFF.

This clone was found a few times. The gene calls are TRBV2 and TRBJ1-1; no reliable D call. CDR1 SNHLY and CDR2 FYNNEI come from the germline V gene. This CDR3 region has 13 residues. Trimming shortened V by 4 bases and J by 6 bases, and 12 bases separated the two germline ends. CDR3 sequence: CASSVGEKAEAFF. In DNA form, the CDR3 reads TGTGCCAGCAGTGTTGGGGAAAAGGCTGAAGCTTTCTTT.

This chain joins TRBV28 and TRBJ2-4; no clear D gene. This CDR3 region has 15 residues. V lost 5 bases, J lost 1 base, and 12 bases lay in between. Looked up from germline, CDR1 is MDHEN and CDR2 is SYDVKM. Written as DNA, the CDR3 is TGTGCCAGCAGTCCCGGTGCATGGGCCAAAAACATTCAGTACTTC. It is translated as CASSPGAWAKNIQYF.

The chain carries TRBV15 and TRBJ2-7; no clear D gene. This CDR3 region has 14 residues. Trimming removed 1 base at V and 5 bases at J, with 12 bases between. Germline CDR1 LNHNV, CDR2 YYDKDF (reference sequence). The CDR3 DNA follows: TGTGCCACCAGCAGAGTCTACGGTGGGGACGAGCAGTACTTC. Translating it yields CATSRVYGGDEQYF.

Regarding this clone: Other DNA sequences in this sample translate to the same CDR3. V usage is TRBV7-2 and J usage is TRBJ2-3, with TRBD2 matching 12 bases. Losses at the gene ends were 1 base for V and 5 bases for J; bases not matched to a gene: 4. The CDR3 contains 16 residues. Germline-derived CDR1 and CDR2 are SGHTA and FQGNSA. The CDR3 loop is CASSLEASGRGDTQYF. The CDR3 nucleotides read TGTGCCAGCAGCTTAGAGGCTAGCGGGAGGGGAGATACGCAGTATTTT.

The chain joins TRBV7-2 to TRBJ2-7; 9 bases agree with TRBD2. The ends lost 1 base at V and 1 base at J; junction bases unmatched: 2. Germline assignment: CDR1 SGHTA and CDR2 FQGNSA. The CDR3 loop spans 15 amino acids. This CDR3 reads CASSLGTSVSYEQYF. CDR3 DNA: TGTGCCAGCAGCTTAGGGACTAGCGTATCCTACGAGCAGTACTTC.

This clone has a single count. The rearrangement uses TRBV19 and TRBJ2-2, with D uncertain. Germline lookup yields CDR1 LNHDA and CDR2 SQIVND (reference sequence). The CDR3 is 15 residues long. Trimming pared 2 bases from V and 1 base from J, leaving 8 bases between. The chain's CDR3 is CASSIYPLNTGELFF. Written as DNA, the CDR3 is TGTGCCAGTAGTATATATCCCCTGAACACCGGGGAGCTGTTTTTT.

This clone has more than one count but fewer than ten. This sequence joins TRBV28 and TRBJ2-7; TRBD2 agrees at 11 bases. The CDR3 spans 15 residues. CDR1 is MDHEN and CDR2 is SYDVKM in the germline V gene. V lost 11 bases and J lost 6; bases outside the gene matches: 15. Written as DNA, the CDR3 is TGTGCCGTCGGGCGCGGTAGCGGGAGGGGTGGCGAGCAGTACTTC. Amino acid sequence: CAVGRGSGRGGEQYF.

This clone was recorded only once. The chain links TRBV11-3 to TRBJ2-3, with D uncertain. The germline CDR1 and CDR2 sequences are SGHNT and YENEEA. CDR3 length: 17 amino acids. Trimming removed 2 bases from V and 0 bases from J, with 15 bases in between. The CDR3 is CASSLSGMYGSTDTQYF. Written as DNA, the CDR3 is TGTGCCAGCAGCTTAAGTGGGATGTACGGAAGCACAGATACGCAGTATTTT. Complete variable domain (other parts from reference TRBV11-3 and TRBJ2-3): EAGVVQSPRYKIIEKKQPVAFWCNPISGHNTLYWYLQNLGQGPELLIRYENEEAVDDSQLPKDRFSAERLKGVDSTLKIQPAELGDSAVYLCASSLSGMYGSTDTQYFGPGTRLTVL.

The genes are TRBV28 and TRBJ2-7; no firm D call. The J call is uncertain, as TRBJ2-1 better fits the DNA end. From germline, CDR1 is MDHEN and CDR2 SYDVKM. This CDR3 is built from 13 residues. The CDR3 DNA reads TGTGCCAGCAGTTCAGGAGCCTACAATGAGCAGTTCTTC. It yields the protein CASSSGAYNEQFF.

The J gene is TRBJ2-5, the V gene TRBV4-2; either TRBD1 or TRBD2 may fit D (5 bases each). The germline gives CDR1 LGHNA, CDR2 YNFKEQ. The CDR3 runs 15 residues. V dropped 1 base and J dropped 5 bases, with 14 bases sitting between them. CDR3: CASSQGPGPPETQYF. CDR3 sequence (DNA): TGTGCCAGCAGCCAAGGCCCGGGACCCCCGGAGACCCAGTACTTC.

The chain carries TRBV5-6 and TRBJ1-2, with D tentatively TRBD1 (6 bases). Germline CDR1 and CDR2: SGHDT and YYEEEE. V was shortened by 4 bases and J by 6 bases, with 19 bases between the two germline ends. There are 15 residues in the CDR3. The CDR3, as DNA: TGTGCCAGCAGCCCAAACGACAGGCGACGAAATGGCTACACCTTC. It codes for CASSPNDRRRNGYTF.

This rearrangement joins TRBV28 to TRBJ1-3; 7 bases map to TRBD1. Germline V CDR1 and CDR2: MDHEN, SYDVKM. The V gene end was trimmed by 5 bases and the J gene end by 3 bases; junction bases not matched to a gene: 7. The CDR3 sequence is 15 residues long. The CDR3 coding sequence is TGTGCCAGCAGTCGAAACAGGGGTAATGGAAACACCATATATTTT. As protein: CASSRNRGNGNTIYF. Full variable domain (rest looked up from reference TRBV28 and TRBJ1-3): DVKVTQSSRYLVKRTGEKVFLECVQDMDHENMFWYRQDPGLGLRLIYFSYDVKMKEKGDIPEGYSVSREKKERFSLILESASTNQTSMYLCASSRNRGNGNTIYFGEGSWLTVV.

The chain uses TRBV19 and TRBJ1-5, with D tentatively TRBD1 (5 bases). Germline-derived CDR1 and CDR2 are LNHDA and SQIVND (reference sequence). Trimming pared 5 bases from V and 0 bases from J, leaving 11 bases between. The CDR3 sequence is 15 residues long. The CDR3 bases are TGTGCCAGTAGTTTAAGGGGAGGTAGCAATCAGCCCCAGCATTTT. Protein: CASSLRGGSNQPQHF.

The J gene is TRBJ1-2, the V gene TRBV27; 7 positions match TRBD1. The CDR3 totals 14 residues. Germline assignment: CDR1 MNHEY and CDR2 SMNVEV (reference sequence). The junction had 8 bases not matched to a gene; V was cut back by 6 bases and J by 4 bases. CDR3 in amino acids: CASSRTGTVYGYTF. Here the CDR3 DNA reads TGTGCCAGCAGCCGGACAGGAACCGTCTATGGCTACACCTTC.

With regard to this clone: Other DNA sequences in the same sample also yield this CDR3. The CDR3 spells CASSRYNEQFF. As DNA, the CDR3 is TGTGCCAGTTCGAGGTACAATGAGCAGTTCTTC. J is TRBJ2-1 and V is TRBV19; no definite D call. The germline V gene encodes CDR1 LNHDA and CDR2 SQIVND (reference sequence). The germline V and J ends were trimmed by 8 bases and 4 bases, with 6 bases remaining between them. This CDR3 region has 11 residues.

This chain joins TRBV9 and TRBJ2-2; TRBD2 matches at 13 bases. Germline V gene lookup returns CDR1 SGDLS and CDR2 YYNGEE. CDR3 length: 16 amino acids. J gave up 7 bases and V 3 bases, and 6 bases lay outside the gene matches. The CDR3 sequence: CASSGGTSGKFGELFF. The CDR3 nucleotides are TGTGCCAGCAGCGGCGGGACTAGCGGGAAGTTCGGGGAGCTGTTTTTT.

The CDR3 DNA sequence: TGTGCCAGCAGCTTTCCCGTCGGCGGGATGGACATTCAGTACTTC. Its translation: CASSFPVGGMDIQYF. The chain couples TRBV7-9 to TRBJ2-4; possibly TRBD2 for D (6 bases). V was pared by 3 bases and J by 8 bases, with 17 bases between. Germline loops: CDR1 SEHNR, CDR2 FQNEAQ (reference sequence). This CDR3 has 15 residues.

For this clone: One base away lies a much larger clone, so this may be a sequencing read error. The rearrangement joins TRBV10-3 to TRBJ1-1, with TRBD1 identical over 10 bases. CDR3 size: 14 residues. From germline, CDR1 is ENHRY and CDR2 SYGVKD. V lost 10 bases to trimming and J lost 3 bases; unmatched junction nucleotides: 8. CDR3 residues: CATAGDRGDTEAFF. Here the CDR3 DNA reads TGTGCCACAGCCGGGGACAGGGGAGACACTGAAGCTTTCTTT.

The chain employs TRBV18 and TRBJ2-1, with unresolved D. Germline V gene lookup returns CDR1 KGHSH and CDR2 LQKENI. The length of the CDR3 is 14 residues. Trimming stripped 6 bases from V and 4 bases from J, with 13 bases between. This chain's CDR3 is CASSLTPTYNEQFF. In DNA, the CDR3 is TGTGCCAGCTCGCTGACTCCTACATACAATGAGCAGTTCTTC.